Reported below is one TCR beta chain. Its antigen is not known. This CDR3 comprises 12 residues. V shed 3 bases and J shed 8 bases, with 10 bases lying between them. Generated by immunoSEQ multiplex PCR, the TCRdb table keeps only in-frame clones and is missing some. The sample lists about 150,000 clones; approximately 91% were seen once. The data derive from a study of T cell responses to AZD1222 COVID-19 vaccine. Study results and caveats: Across the whole spike, CD4 TCRs peaked at regions 160-218 and 743-854. Reportedly, nearly half the spike-specific TCRs target unmutated variant regions. Only a handful of AZD1222 recipients, several in all, had baseline seropositivity.

The gene calls are TRBV12-3 or TRBV12-4 and TRBJ1-2; D gene uncertain. The sequencing used peripheral blood, collected 28 days after the second AZD1222 dose. The TCR sequence derives from an adult who received the AZD1222 COVID-19 vaccine. CDR3 region: CASSFSATGYTF. The CDR3 nucleotides are TGTGCCAGCAGTTTCTCTGCCACGGGCTACACCTTC.